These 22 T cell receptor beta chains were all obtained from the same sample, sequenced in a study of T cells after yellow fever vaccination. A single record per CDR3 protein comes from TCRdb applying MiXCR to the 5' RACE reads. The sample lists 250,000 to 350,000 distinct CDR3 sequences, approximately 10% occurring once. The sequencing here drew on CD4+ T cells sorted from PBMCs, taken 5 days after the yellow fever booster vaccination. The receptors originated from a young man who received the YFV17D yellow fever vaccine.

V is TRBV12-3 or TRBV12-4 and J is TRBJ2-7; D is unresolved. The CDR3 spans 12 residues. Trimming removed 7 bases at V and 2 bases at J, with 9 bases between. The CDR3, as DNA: TGTGCCAGCACCTCGGGTCCCTACGAGCAGTACTTC. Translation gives CASTSGPYEQYF.

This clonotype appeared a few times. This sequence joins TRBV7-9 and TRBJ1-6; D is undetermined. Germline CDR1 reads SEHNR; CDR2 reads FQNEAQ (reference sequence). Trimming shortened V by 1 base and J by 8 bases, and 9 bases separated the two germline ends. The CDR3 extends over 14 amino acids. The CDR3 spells CASSLEGGHSPLHF. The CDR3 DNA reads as TGTGCCAGCAGCTTAGAAGGCGGTCATTCACCCCTCCACTTT.

DNA of the CDR3: TGTGCCAGCAGCCAACTGCCGGAATCCTACGAGCAGTACTTC. It translates to CASSQLPESYEQYF. V usage is TRBV3-1 and J usage is TRBJ2-7; D remains unclear. This CDR3 is built from 14 residues. The V end was cut by 2 bases, the J end by 1 base, with 9 bases between. CDR1 is LGHDT, CDR2 YNNKEL, per germline (reference sequence).

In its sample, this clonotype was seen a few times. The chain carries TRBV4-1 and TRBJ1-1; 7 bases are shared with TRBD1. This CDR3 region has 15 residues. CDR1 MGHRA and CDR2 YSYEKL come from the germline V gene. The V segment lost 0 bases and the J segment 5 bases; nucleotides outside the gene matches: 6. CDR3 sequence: CASSQEEGARTEAFF. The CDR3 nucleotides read TGCGCCAGCAGCCAAGAGGAGGGGGCGAGGACTGAAGCTTTCTTT.

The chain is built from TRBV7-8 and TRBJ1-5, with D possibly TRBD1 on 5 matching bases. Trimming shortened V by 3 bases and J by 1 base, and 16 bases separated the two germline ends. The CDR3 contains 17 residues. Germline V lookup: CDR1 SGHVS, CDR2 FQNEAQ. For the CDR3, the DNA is TGTGCCAGCAGCTTTAAGAAAAACCGGGACAGCAATCAGCCCCAGCATTTT. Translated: CASSFKKNRDSNQPQHF.

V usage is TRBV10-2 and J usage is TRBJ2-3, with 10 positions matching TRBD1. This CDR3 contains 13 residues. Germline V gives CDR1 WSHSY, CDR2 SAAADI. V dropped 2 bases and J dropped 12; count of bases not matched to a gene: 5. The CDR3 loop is CASSEQGDRGQYF. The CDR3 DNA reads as TGCGCCAGCAGTGAGCAGGGGGACAGGGGACAGTATTTT.

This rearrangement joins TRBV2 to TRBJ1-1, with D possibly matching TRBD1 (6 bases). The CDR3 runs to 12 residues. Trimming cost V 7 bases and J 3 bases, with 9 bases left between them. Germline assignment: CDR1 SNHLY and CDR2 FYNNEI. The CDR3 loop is CASKGEYTEAFF. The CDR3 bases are TGTGCCAGCAAGGGGGAGTACACTGAAGCTTTCTTT.

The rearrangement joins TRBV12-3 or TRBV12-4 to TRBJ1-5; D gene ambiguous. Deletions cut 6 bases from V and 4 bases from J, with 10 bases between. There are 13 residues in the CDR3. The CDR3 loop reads CASSLRRNQPQHF. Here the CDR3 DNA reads TGTGCCAGCAGCTTGCGACGGAATCAGCCCCAGCATTTT.

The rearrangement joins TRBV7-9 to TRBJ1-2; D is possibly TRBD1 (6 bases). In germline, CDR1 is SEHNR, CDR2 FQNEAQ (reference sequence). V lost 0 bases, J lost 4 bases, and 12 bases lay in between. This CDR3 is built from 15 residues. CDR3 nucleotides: TGTGCCAGCAGCTTAGCCCTAACAGGGCTCTATGGCTACACCTTC. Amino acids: CASSLALTGLYGYTF.

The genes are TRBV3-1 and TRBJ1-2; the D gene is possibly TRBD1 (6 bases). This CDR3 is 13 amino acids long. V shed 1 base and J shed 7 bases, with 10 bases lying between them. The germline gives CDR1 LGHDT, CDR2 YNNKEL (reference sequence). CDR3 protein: CASSQVRQAGYTF. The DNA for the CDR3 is TGTGCCAGCAGCCAAGTCAGACAGGCTGGCTACACCTTC. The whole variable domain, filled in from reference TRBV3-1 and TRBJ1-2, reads DTAVSQTPKYLVTQMGNDKSIKCEQNLGHDTMYWYKQDSKKFLKIMFSYNNKELIINETVPNRFSPKSPDKAHLNLHINSLELGDSAVYFCASSQVRQAGYTFGSGTRLTVV.

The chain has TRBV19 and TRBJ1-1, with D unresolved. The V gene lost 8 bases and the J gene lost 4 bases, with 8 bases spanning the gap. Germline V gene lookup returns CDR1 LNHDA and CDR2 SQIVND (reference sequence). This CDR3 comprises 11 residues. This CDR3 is CASLKSTEAFF. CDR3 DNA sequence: TGTGCCAGTCTGAAGAGCACTGAAGCTTTCTTT.

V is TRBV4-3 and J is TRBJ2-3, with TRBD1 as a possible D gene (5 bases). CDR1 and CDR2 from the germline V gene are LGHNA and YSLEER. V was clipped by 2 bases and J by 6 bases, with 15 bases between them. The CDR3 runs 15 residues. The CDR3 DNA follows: TGCGCCAGCAGCCAAACATATGGCAGGGATGATACGCAGTATTTT. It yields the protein CASSQTYGRDDTQYF.

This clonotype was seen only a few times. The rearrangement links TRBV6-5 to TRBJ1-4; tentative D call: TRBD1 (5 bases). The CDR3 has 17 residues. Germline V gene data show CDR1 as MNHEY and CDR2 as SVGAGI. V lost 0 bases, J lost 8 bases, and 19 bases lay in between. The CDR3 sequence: CASSYSEMTAGYEKLFF. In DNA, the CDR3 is TGTGCCAGCAGTTACTCGGAAATGACAGCGGGGTACGAAAAACTGTTTTTT.

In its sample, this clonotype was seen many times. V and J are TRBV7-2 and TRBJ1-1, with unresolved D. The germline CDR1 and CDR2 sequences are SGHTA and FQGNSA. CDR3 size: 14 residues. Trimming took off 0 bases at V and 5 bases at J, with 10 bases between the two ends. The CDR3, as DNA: TGTGCCAGCAGCTTAGCGATGGGAGGGACTGAAGCTTTCTTT. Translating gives CASSLAMGGTEAFF.

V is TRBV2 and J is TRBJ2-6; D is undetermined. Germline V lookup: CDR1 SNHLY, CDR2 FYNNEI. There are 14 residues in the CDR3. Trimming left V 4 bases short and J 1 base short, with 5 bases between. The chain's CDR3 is CASSVLSGANVLTF. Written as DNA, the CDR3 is TGTGCCAGCAGTGTCCTGTCTGGGGCCAACGTCCTGACTTTC.

The CDR3 loop reads CATSRDNRVGGYTF. In DNA, the CDR3 is TGTGCCACCAGCAGAGATAACAGGGTTGGCGGCTACACCTTC. The J gene is TRBJ1-2, the V gene TRBV15; D may be TRBD1 (6 bases). The ends were cut back, 0 bases at V and 8 bases at J, with 13 bases in the middle. CDR1 and CDR2 from the germline V gene are LNHNV and YYDKDF (reference sequence). The CDR3 sequence is 14 residues long.

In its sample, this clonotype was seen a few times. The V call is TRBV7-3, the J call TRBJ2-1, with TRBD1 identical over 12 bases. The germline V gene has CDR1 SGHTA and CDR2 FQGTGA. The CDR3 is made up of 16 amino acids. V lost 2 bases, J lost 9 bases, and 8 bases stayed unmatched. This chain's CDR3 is CASSLFWGQGAGEQFF. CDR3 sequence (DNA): TGTGCCAGCAGCTTATTTTGGGGACAGGGGGCCGGTGAGCAGTTCTTC.

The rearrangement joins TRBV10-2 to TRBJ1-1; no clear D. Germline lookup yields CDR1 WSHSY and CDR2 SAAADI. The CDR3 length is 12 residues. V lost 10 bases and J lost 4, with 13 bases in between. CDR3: CATSGVGTEAFF. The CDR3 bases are TGCGCCACCAGCGGGGTCGGCACTGAAGCTTTCTTT.

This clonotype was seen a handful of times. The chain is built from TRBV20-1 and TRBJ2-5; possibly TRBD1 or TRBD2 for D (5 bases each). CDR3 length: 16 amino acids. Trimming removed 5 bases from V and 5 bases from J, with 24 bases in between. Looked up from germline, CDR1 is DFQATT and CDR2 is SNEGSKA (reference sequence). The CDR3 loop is CSASRSGTAGRETQYF. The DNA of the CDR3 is TGCAGTGCTTCCCGCTCCGGGACGGCCGGGCGGGAGACCCAGTACTTC.

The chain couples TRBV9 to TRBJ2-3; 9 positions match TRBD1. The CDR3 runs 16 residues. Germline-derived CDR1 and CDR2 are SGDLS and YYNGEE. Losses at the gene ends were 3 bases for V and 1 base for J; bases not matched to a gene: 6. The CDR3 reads CASSDRQGVGTDTQYF. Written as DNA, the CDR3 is TGTGCCAGCAGCGATAGACAGGGGGTCGGCACAGATACGCAGTATTTT.

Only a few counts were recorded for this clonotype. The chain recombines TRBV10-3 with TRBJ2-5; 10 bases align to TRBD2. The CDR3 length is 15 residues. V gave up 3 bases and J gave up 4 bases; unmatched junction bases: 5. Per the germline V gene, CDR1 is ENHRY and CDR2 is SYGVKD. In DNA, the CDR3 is TGTGCCATCAGTGACCAGCGGGGGGGCCCAGAGACCCAGTACTTC. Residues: CAISDQRGGPETQYF.

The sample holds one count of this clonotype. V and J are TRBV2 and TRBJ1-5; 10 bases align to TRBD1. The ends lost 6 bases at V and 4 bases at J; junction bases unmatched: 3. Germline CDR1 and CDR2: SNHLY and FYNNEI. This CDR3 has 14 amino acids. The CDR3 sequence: CASSAGQGNQPQHF. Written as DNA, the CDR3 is TGTGCCAGCAGCGCGGGACAGGGGAATCAGCCCCAGCATTTT.